These 18 T cell receptor beta chains originate from one sample sequenced in a study of cytomegalovirus exposure and HLA in healthy donors. Profiled with immunoSEQ multiplex PCR; TCRdb holds only in-frame clones, not every one. The table shows hundreds of thousands of clones, with roughly 83% occurring only once. The material sequenced was PBMCs. These receptors came from a woman between 25 and 40 years old in good health and CMV-seropositive.

V and J are TRBV30 and TRBJ2-7; 9 bases are shared with TRBD2. The CDR3 has 15 residues. Trimming removed 2 bases from V and 5 bases from J; junction bases left unmatched: 10. Germline-derived CDR1 and CDR2 are GTSNPN and SVGIG (reference sequence). The CDR3 spells CAWSKKTSGFHEQYF. The CDR3 coding sequence is TGTGCCTGGAGTAAAAAGACTAGCGGCTTCCACGAGCAGTACTTC.

The chain couples TRBV7-8 to TRBJ1-5, with D uncertain. V was cut by 4 bases and J by 3 bases, with 13 bases left in between. CDR1 SGHVS and CDR2 FQNEAQ come from the germline V gene. This CDR3 is 15 amino acids long. CDR3 bases: TGTGCCAGCAGCTCGTTAGTTGGGGTCAATCAGCCCCAGCATTTT. Protein product: CASSSLVGVNQPQHF.

The J gene is TRBJ2-2, the V gene TRBV29-1; D is undetermined. The CDR3 has 14 residues. The germline V gene encodes CDR1 SQVTM and CDR2 ANQGSEA. V was cut by 4 bases and J by 6 bases, with 15 bases left in between. The CDR3: CSVGWDPLSGELFF. The DNA for the CDR3 is TGCAGCGTTGGGTGGGATCCCTTGTCCGGGGAGCTGTTTTTT.

This chain joins TRBV5-4 and TRBJ2-7; D not resolved. The V end was cut by 1 base, the J end by 5 bases, with 4 bases between. CDR1 and CDR2 from the germline V gene are SGHNT and YYREEE (reference sequence). The CDR3 extends over 11 amino acids. The CDR3 loop is CASSLKNEQYF. The CDR3 DNA reads as TGTGCCAGCAGCTTGAAAAACGAGCAGTACTTC. Full variable domain (rest looked up from reference TRBV5-4 and TRBJ2-7): ETGVTQSPTHLIKTRGQQVTLRCSSQSGHNTVSWYQQALGQGPQFIFQYYREEENGRGNFPPRFSGLQFPNYSSELNVNALELDDSALYLCASSLKNEQYFGPGTRLTVT.

The chain has TRBV6-5 and TRBJ2-3, with a weak D call TRBD1 (6 bases). Trimming shortened V by 6 bases and J by 2 bases, and 15 bases separated the two germline ends. CDR1 and CDR2 from the germline V gene are MNHEY and SVGAGI. This CDR3 comprises 15 residues. The CDR3 sequence: CASSPGTSHTDTQYF. For the CDR3, the DNA is TGTGCCAGCAGCCCAGGGACAAGTCACACAGATACGCAGTATTTT.

In this sample, this clone turned up many times. Within the sample, other DNA sequences also encode this same CDR3. The chain uses TRBV7-6 and TRBJ2-1; 8 bases align to TRBD2. Germline assignment: CDR1 SGHVS and CDR2 FNYEAQ. The CDR3 runs to 15 residues. Germline trimming cut 5 bases from V and 3 bases from J; bases unmatched to any gene: 6. This CDR3 is CASSPTSGNYNEQFF. The CDR3 region has the DNA TGTGCCAGCAGCCCTACTAGCGGAAACTACAATGAGCAGTTCTTC. Full variable domain (remainder filled in from reference TRBV7-6 and TRBJ2-1): GAGVSQSPRYKVTKRGQDVALRCDPISGHVSLYWYRQALGQGPEFLTYFNYEAQQDKSGLPNDRFSAERPEGSISTLTIQRTEQRDSAMYRCASSPTSGNYNEQFFGPGTRLTVL.

The rearrangement links TRBV2 to TRBJ1-5; 7 nucleotides agree with TRBD1. Trimming at V came to 8 bases and at J to 5 bases, leaving 6 bases not matched to a gene. Germline V CDR1 and CDR2: SNHLY, FYNNEI. The CDR3 length is 13 residues. CDR3 region: CASGGQGDQPQHF. The CDR3, as DNA: TGTGCCAGCGGAGGGCAGGGGGATCAGCCCCAGCATTTT.

The V call is TRBV10-3, the J call TRBJ2-1; a possible D gene is TRBD2 (6 bases). V was pared by 9 bases and J by 7 bases, with 25 bases between. Germline V lookup: CDR1 ENHRY, CDR2 SYGVKD. This CDR3 contains 16 residues. CDR3: CAITSGRRGAANEQFF. For the CDR3, the DNA is TGTGCCATTACGTCCGGCCGGAGGGGAGCAGCGAATGAGCAGTTCTTC.

The V and J genes are TRBV6-5 and TRBJ2-1; unclear D gene. The CDR3 is 12 residues long. The V gene's germline CDR1 is MNHEY and CDR2 SVGAGI. The germline V and J ends were trimmed by 5 bases and 9 bases, with 11 bases remaining between them. CDR3 nucleotide sequence: TGTGCCAGCAGTCTCTCCCGCGGTGAGCAGTTCTTC. This encodes CASSLSRGEQFF.

The chain combines TRBV9 with TRBJ1-2; D may be TRBD1 (6 bases). Trimming shortened V by 0 bases and J by 2 bases, and 8 bases separated the two germline ends. The CDR3 extends over 14 amino acids. Germline V CDR1 and CDR2: SGDLS, YYNGEE. CDR3 protein: CASSVGTENYGYTF. CDR3 nucleotides: TGTGCCAGCAGCGTAGGGACAGAGAACTATGGCTACACCTTC.

The chain couples TRBV15 to TRBJ1-5; D is undetermined. The CDR3 has 16 amino acids. V was pared by 0 bases and J by 7 bases, with 16 bases between. The germline gives CDR1 LNHNV, CDR2 YYDKDF (reference sequence). CDR3 loop: CATSRDLADLGQPQHF. The CDR3 region has the DNA TGTGCCACCAGCAGAGATCTCGCGGATCTCGGACAGCCCCAGCATTTT. Supplemented by reference TRBV15 and TRBJ1-5, the full variable domain reads DAMVIQNPRYQVTQFGKPVTLSCSQTLNHNVMYWYQQKSSQAPKLLFHYYDKDFNNEADTPDNFQSRRPNTSFCFLDIRSPGLGDTAMYLCATSRDLADLGQPQHFGDGTRLSIL.

This clone appeared once. This chain links TRBV6-1 with TRBJ2-1; possible D gene TRBD2, 6 bases. Germline CDR1 reads MNHNS; CDR2 reads SASEGT. V was pared by 7 bases and J by 7 bases, with 17 bases between. CDR3 length: 14 residues. This chain's CDR3 is CASTLMREVNEQFF. The CDR3 DNA reads TGTGCCAGCACCTTAATGCGGGAAGTAAATGAGCAGTTCTTC.

The chain carries TRBV27 and TRBJ1-1; 7 bases are a match to TRBD1. Germline V gives CDR1 MNHEY, CDR2 SMNVEV (reference sequence). CDR3 length: 14 amino acids. V was pared by 4 bases and J by 3 bases, with 5 bases of the junction left unmatched. CDR3 amino acids: CASSSRDRHTEAFF. The CDR3 DNA is TGTGCCAGCAGTTCCAGGGACAGACACACTGAAGCTTTCTTT.

This sequence joins TRBV5-1 and TRBJ2-1, with D unclear. The germline gives CDR1 SGHRS, CDR2 YFSETQ. The CDR3 covers 15 residues. The V end lost 4 bases, the J end lost 0 bases, and 11 bases lay between the germline ends. DNA of the CDR3: TGCGCCAGCAGCCTAGACCGACGCTCCTACAATGAGCAGTTCTTC. Translation: CASSLDRRSYNEQFF.

The V call is TRBV5-6, the J call TRBJ1-5; D is uncertain. CDR3 size: 13 residues. Germline CDR1 reads SGHDT; CDR2 reads YYEEEE. Trimming took off 3 bases at V and 7 bases at J, with 11 bases between the two ends. The chain's CDR3 is CASSWEQRQPQHF. DNA of the CDR3: TGTGCCAGCAGCTGGGAGCAGAGGCAGCCCCAGCATTTT.

This clone showed up just a few times. V usage is TRBV4-3 and J usage is TRBJ2-6; D is perhaps TRBD2 (5 bases). Trimming shortened V by 0 bases and J by 0 bases, and 9 bases separated the two germline ends. Germline lookup yields CDR1 LGHNA and CDR2 YSLEER. This CDR3 has 17 amino acids. The DNA for the CDR3 is TGCGCCAGCAGCCAAGAGGGAGAGAGCTCTGGGGCCAACGTCCTGACTTTC. Its translation is CASSQEGESSGANVLTF.

The CDR3 DNA sequence: TGCGCCAGCTCCGGGACTCCGAGCTCCTACAATGAGCAGTTCTTC. Amino acid sequence: CASSGTPSSYNEQFF. The J gene is TRBJ2-1, the V gene TRBV4-1; possible D gene TRBD2, 6 bases. Germline V gene lookup returns CDR1 MGHRA and CDR2 YSYEKL. Trimming pared 8 bases from V and 0 bases from J, leaving 14 bases between. The CDR3 has 15 residues.

The chain couples TRBV5-1 to TRBJ2-2, with a possible D match to TRBD1 (7 bases). Germline V gives CDR1 SGHRS, CDR2 YFSETQ. Trimming removed 3 bases at V and 7 bases at J, with 13 bases between. The CDR3 spans 14 residues. CDR3 residues: CASSWSGGGGELFF. DNA for the CDR3: TGCGCCAGCAGCTGGTCAGGGGGAGGCGGGGAGCTGTTTTTT. The full variable domain, rest sourced from reference TRBV5-1 and TRBJ2-2, is KAGVTQTPRYLIKTRGQQVTLSCSPISGHRSVSWYQQTPGQGLQFLFEYFSETQRNKGNFPGRFSGRQFSNSRSEMNVSTLELGDSALYLCASSWSGGGGELFFGEGSRLTVL.